The present TCR beta chain was sequenced within a study of T cell repertoires in ileal Crohn's disease. Across the whole study: About half received postoperative treatment, about a dozen with thiopurines and 15 to 20 anti-TNF.

Some clones are missing from TCRdb's copy, which holds only in-frame ones; the method was immunoSEQ multiplex PCR. The sample has 15,000 to 20,000 clones, about 93% seen once. The ends were cut back, 3 bases at V and 1 base at J, with 4 bases in the middle. This CDR3 is built from 12 residues. Germline V gene lookup returns CDR1 SGDLS and CDR2 YYNGEE. This receptor was identified in an adult with Crohn's disease. The material sequenced was ileal tissue. The rearrangement joins TRBV9 to TRBJ1-2; D is unresolved. CDR3: CASSDNNYGYTF. The CDR3 DNA is TGTGCCAGCAGCGACAATAACTATGGCTACACCTTC.